A single sample gave rise to the 13 T cell receptor beta chains below, sequenced in a study of T cells after yellow fever vaccination (dated by TCRdb to the late 2010s). Preparation of the library involved 5' RACE. The instrument was an Illumina HiSeq 2500. Clones were called with MiXCR by TCRdb after fastp trimmed the public reads at Q25, and only in-frame beta chains were retained. Records with the same CDR3 protein are collapsed into one entry carrying the most frequent genes and DNA. This sample holds about 85,000 distinct CDR3 sequences; 10% to 15% were observed only once. The leading ten clones occupy just under 25% of the sample. This sample's treatment or condition label indicates: live attenuated yellow fever vaccine strain. The source material was CD8+ T cells not binding an NS4B(214-222) dextramer, sorted from PBMCs, sampled more than 20 days after the first yellow fever vaccination. The cell subset or site label on this specimen signifies: NS4B epitope dextramer-negative CD8 T cells. The receptor set was obtained from a man aged 18 to 35 who received the YFV17D yellow fever vaccine.

The chain is built from TRBV6-5 and TRBJ2-2; 7 bases agree with TRBD2. Germline CDR1 and CDR2: MNHEY and SVGAGI. The CDR3 covers 19 residues. V was clipped by 4 bases and J by 4 bases; unmatched bases: 18. CDR3 sequence reads: CASSSGGTGGFWGTGELFF. In DNA form, the CDR3 reads TGTGCCAGCAGTTCGGGAGGCACTGGTGGTTTTTGGGGCACCGGGGAGCTGTTTTTT.

This clonotype was detected only a few times. V is TRBV13 and J is TRBJ2-6; no clear D gene. Germline assignment: CDR1 PRHDT and CDR2 FYEKMQ (reference sequence). Trimming stripped 0 bases from V and 0 bases from J, with 3 bases between. This CDR3 spans 15 amino acids. DNA for the CDR3: TGTGCCAGCAGCTTAGGGCCCTCTGGGGCCAACGTCCTGACTTTC. Protein product: CASSLGPSGANVLTF.

This clonotype was seen more than once but under ten times. V and J are TRBV13 and TRBJ1-2; D is possibly TRBD1 (6 bases). Germline V gives CDR1 PRHDT, CDR2 FYEKMQ (reference sequence). V lost 0 bases and J lost 4, with 12 bases in between. The CDR3 contains 15 residues. CDR3 in DNA: TGTGCCAGCAGCTTAGGTGGGGGCGACATCTATGGCTACACCTTC. It specifies CASSLGGGDIYGYTF. Complete variable domain (other parts from reference TRBV13 and TRBJ1-2): AAGVIQSPRHLIKEKRETATLKCYPIPRHDTVYWYQQGPGQDPQFLISFYEKMQSDKGSIPDRFSAQQFSDYHSELNMSSLELGDSALYFCASSLGGGDIYGYTFGSGTRLTVV.

The rearrangement uses TRBV20-1 and TRBJ2-3; 7 bases line up with TRBD2. The germline V gene has CDR1 DFQATT and CDR2 SNEGSKA (reference sequence). This CDR3 comprises 16 residues. Germline trimming cut 4 bases from V and 4 bases from J; bases unmatched to any gene: 14. The CDR3 here is CSATGLLADLSDTQYF. CDR3 nucleotide sequence: TGCAGTGCTACAGGGTTGCTAGCGGATTTGTCAGATACGCAGTATTTT.

This chain connects TRBV6-1 to TRBJ2-7, with 8 bases aligning to TRBD1. CDR1 is MNHNS, CDR2 SASEGT, per germline. Trimming at V came to 2 bases and at J to 5 bases, leaving 11 bases not matched to a gene. The CDR3 runs to 16 residues. The CDR3, as DNA: TGTGCCAGCAGTGAACCGTGGGTGCAGGGGGCCCACGAGCAGTACTTC. Its protein is CASSEPWVQGAHEQYF.

This clonotype was observed a handful of times. This chain connects TRBV11-2 to TRBJ2-1; TRBD2 matches at 12 bases. Germline CDR1 and CDR2: SGHAT and FQNNGV. V lost 5 bases to trimming and J lost 4 bases; unmatched junction nucleotides: 6. This CDR3 is built from 16 residues. CDR3 DNA sequence: TGTGCCAGCAGCCCGCGGACTAGCGGGGTATACAATGAGCAGTTCTTC. Protein: CASSPRTSGVYNEQFF.

This chain uses TRBV5-1 with TRBJ1-1; 10 bases are a match to TRBD1. Germline values: CDR1 SGHRS, CDR2 YFSETQ. V was pared by 3 bases and J by 3 bases, with 2 bases of the junction left unmatched. This CDR3 has 14 amino acids. The CDR3 region has the DNA TGCGCCAGCAGCTCCGGGACAGGGGACACTGAAGCTTTCTTT. It encodes CASSSGTGDTEAFF.

V is TRBV3-1 and J is TRBJ2-1; TRBD2 aligns across 10 bases. This CDR3 comprises 16 residues. After removal of 5 bases from V and 4 bases from J, the junction contained 8 bases not matched to a gene. In germline, CDR1 is LGHDT, CDR2 YNNKEL (reference sequence). The CDR3 nucleotides read TGTGCCAGCAGCTCAGGTAGCGGGGGGACTTACAATGAGCAGTTCTTC. Its translation is CASSSGSGGTYNEQFF.

This chain connects TRBV20-1 to TRBJ2-7, with 8 bases lining up with TRBD1. From germline, CDR1 is DFQATT and CDR2 SNEGSKA (reference sequence). The CDR3 loop spans 13 amino acids. CDR3 bases: TGCAGCCCTCGGGACAGGAGATCCTACGAGCAGTACTTC. It is translated as CSPRDRRSYEQYF.

The J gene is TRBJ2-5, the V gene TRBV9; no definite D call. With 3 bases removed from V and 2 bases from J, the gap between germline ends came to 20 bases. This CDR3 has 17 residues. Germline V CDR1 and CDR2: SGDLS, YYNGEE. Here the CDR3 reads CASSARHGPPLQETQYF. Written as DNA, the CDR3 is TGTGCCAGCAGCGCCAGGCACGGACCGCCCTTACAAGAGACCCAGTACTTC. The full variable domain, rest sourced from reference TRBV9 and TRBJ2-5, is DSGVTQTPKHLITATGQRVTLRCSPRSGDLSVYWYQQSLDQGLQFLIQYYNGEERAKGNILERFSAQQFPDLHSELNLSSLELGDSALYFCASSARHGPPLQETQYFGPGTRLLVL.

This clonotype was observed a few times. The chain recombines TRBV27 with TRBJ1-2; 12 nucleotides align to TRBD1. The CDR3 spans 16 residues. V dropped 6 bases and J dropped 6; count of bases not matched to a gene: 11. The germline gives CDR1 MNHEY, CDR2 SMNVEV (reference sequence). The CDR3 protein is CASSITGQGALDGYTF. The CDR3 region has the DNA TGTGCCAGCAGCATCACGGGACAGGGGGCTTTGGATGGCTACACCTTC.

This clonotype was observed a handful of times. The chain employs TRBV12-3 or TRBV12-4 and TRBJ2-2; D gene ambiguous. Trimming cost V 3 bases and J 7 bases, with 3 bases left between them. This CDR3 comprises 11 residues. The DNA for the CDR3 is TGTGCCAGCAGTTTTCGCGGGGAGCTGTTTTTT. Translation: CASSFRGELFF.

This clonotype was counted a few times. The chain combines TRBV4-3 with TRBJ1-4; D uncertain. V was cut by 3 bases and J by 0 bases, with 8 bases left in between. The CDR3 is 15 residues long. Germline V CDR1 and CDR2: LGHNA, YSLEER. CDR3 in DNA: TGCGCCAGCAGCCACGACGCCGCAACTAATGAAAAACTGTTTTTT. This codes for CASSHDAATNEKLFF.